This T cell receptor (beta chain) stems from a study of CDR3 diversity in severe acne (dated by TCRdb to about 2019). Ends trimmed: V by 4 bases, J by 4 bases; bases unmatched to a gene: 9. From the cysteine up to the phenylalanine, the CDR3 has a length of 15 residues. Only the CDR3 DNA stays, 45 bases, in frame from base 1. As encoded in the germline V gene, CDR1 is SGDLS while CDR2 is YYNGEE. Details on this clonotype: The specificity of this receptor is unknown. No base quality values were provided; no much bigger clone lies one nucleotide off.

Receptors were amplified or captured by PCR. Sequencing instrument: Illumina HiSeq 2000. TCRdb reprocessing: public reads trimmed at Q25 with fastp, clones called with MiXCR, in-frame beta chains kept. Rows matching on CDR3 protein sequence are summarized as one entry with the most common DNA and genes. This sample comprises 79,000 or so distinct CDR3 sequences, approximately 54% of them detected only once. Under 14% of the sample rests with the top ten. Material: blood. The rearranged chain carries TRBV9 and TRBJ1-1, with 8 bases in between that match TRBD1. This TCR derives from a male donor with severe acne vulgaris. CDR3 protein: CASSPAATGVTEAFF. The sequenced DNA: TGTGCCAGCAGCCCCGCAGCGACAGGGGTCACTGAAGCTTTCTTT.